This entry features one T cell receptor (beta chain) sequence. Its cognate antigen is unknown. Preparing the TCRbeta library involved the use of unique molecular identifiers. TCRdb called the PCR reads again in MiXCR, with one record for every CDR3 protein. This table holds a few hundred thousand distinct CDR3 sequences, 13% found once. The sample belongs to a study of T-cell reconstitution after alpha-beta-depleted transplantation in children. Study-wide findings and caveats: Newly generated T cells supplied most T-cell counts and diversity one year post-transplant.

The CDR3 length is 15 residues. The V and J ends lost 2 bases and 6 bases respectively, with 20 bases between them. Germline lookup yields CDR1 DFQATT and CDR2 SNEGSKA (reference sequence). This receptor was taken from a male patient aged 5 to 17 who had a stem cell transplant for acute myeloid leukemia, so the T cells may come from the graft donor. The sample here was PBMCs, mostly from graft donor cells, taken 360 days after TCRalphabeta/CD19-depleted stem cell transplant. The chain uses TRBV20-1 and TRBJ2-7, with no clear D. CDR3 sequence: CSARSSLPLELEQYF. The DNA of the CDR3 is TGCAGTGCTAGAAGTTCCCTCCCGCTAGAACTCGAGCAGTACTTC.